This T cell receptor (beta chain) is from a study of T cell responses to AZD1222 COVID-19 vaccine. Concerning this clone itself: Its antigen is currently unknown.

Germline V gives CDR1 SQVTM, CDR2 ANQGSEA. Trimming took 7 bases from V and 3 from J, leaving 22 bases between them. This CDR3 contains 16 residues. The data were produced by immunoSEQ multiplex PCR, yet TCRdb's version contains in-frame clones alone and is incomplete. The table records around 150,000 clones, 85% to 95% of them present only once. Study-level points and caveats: The repertoires were collected only after the peak T cell response. Donors skewed white British and female; clonal diversity was possibly underestimated. Per reports, nearly half of all spike-specific TCRs target regions that are unmutated in variants.

This sequence originates from an adult in good health. Sequenced here: peripheral blood, sampled on day 0 of AZD1222 vaccination. V usage is TRBV29-1 and J usage is TRBJ2-1; maybe TRBD2 (6 bases). CDR3 sequence (DNA): TGCAGCGACCGAGAGGGGTTCGGCGGGGACTACAATGAGCAGTTCTTC. This gives the protein CSDREGFGGDYNEQFF.